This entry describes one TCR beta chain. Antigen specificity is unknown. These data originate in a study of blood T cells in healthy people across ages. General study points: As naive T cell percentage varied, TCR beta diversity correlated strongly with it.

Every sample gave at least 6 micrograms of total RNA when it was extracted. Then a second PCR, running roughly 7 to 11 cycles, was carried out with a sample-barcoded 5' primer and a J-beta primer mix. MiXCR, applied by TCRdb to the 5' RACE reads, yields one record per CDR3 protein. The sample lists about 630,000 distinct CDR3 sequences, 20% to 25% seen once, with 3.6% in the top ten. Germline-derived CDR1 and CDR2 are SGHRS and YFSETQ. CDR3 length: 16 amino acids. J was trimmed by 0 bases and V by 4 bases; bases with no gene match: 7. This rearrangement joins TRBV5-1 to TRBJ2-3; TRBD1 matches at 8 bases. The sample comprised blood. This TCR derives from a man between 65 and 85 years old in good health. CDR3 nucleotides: TGCGCCAGCAGCCTATTGACAGGGGCTAGCACAGATACGCAGTATTTT. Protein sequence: CASSLLTGASTDTQYF.